Below, 17 T cell receptor beta chains from the same sample are listed, as sequenced in a study of T cell responses to AZD1222 COVID-19 vaccine. Profiled with immunoSEQ multiplex PCR; TCRdb holds only in-frame clones, not every one. The sample holds about 100,000 clones, 93% seen once. The specimen was peripheral blood, collected on day 0 of AZD1222 vaccination. The source of these receptors is an adult in good health.

V usage is TRBV19 and J usage is TRBJ1-5; TRBD1 matches at 9 bases. CDR3 length: 17 residues. Germline CDR1 is LNHDA and CDR2 is SQIVND (reference sequence). V was pared by 4 bases and J by 0 bases, with 7 bases of the junction left unmatched. The CDR3 sequence is CASSRTGTGYSNQPQHF. The CDR3 DNA follows: TGTGCCAGTAGTAGGACCGGGACAGGGTATAGCAATCAGCCCCAGCATTTT. Variable domain in full (rest from reference TRBV19 and TRBJ1-5): DGGITQSPKYLFRKEGQNVTLSCEQNLNHDAMYWYRQDPGQGLRLIYYSQIVNDFQKGDIAEGYSVSREKKESFPLTVTSAQKNPTAFYLCASSRTGTGYSNQPQHFGDGTRLSIL.

The chain joins TRBV6-1 to TRBJ2-7; TRBD1 might be the D (5 bases). Germline V CDR1 and CDR2: MNHNS, SASEGT. This CDR3 has 17 residues. The V and J ends lost 2 bases and 4 bases respectively, with 21 bases between them. The CDR3 protein is CASSEWSEKGSFYEQYF. The CDR3 DNA is TGTGCCAGCAGTGAATGGTCGGAGAAGGGGTCTTTTTACGAGCAGTACTTC.

This clone occurred once. The chain recombines TRBV6-5 with TRBJ1-1, with D maybe TRBD1 (6 bases). With 7 bases removed from V and 3 bases from J, the gap between germline ends came to 12 bases. Germline loops: CDR1 MNHEY, CDR2 SVGAGI. The CDR3 sequence is 13 residues long. CDR3 bases: TGTGCCAGCACCGAGGACAGATACACTGAAGCTTTCTTT. Amino acid sequence: CASTEDRYTEAFF.

The V and J genes are TRBV7-2 and TRBJ1-1, with 8 bases matching TRBD1. CDR1 SGHTA and CDR2 FQGNSA come from the germline V gene. This CDR3 is built from 14 residues. Trimming at V came to 4 bases and at J to 2 bases, leaving 3 bases not matched to a gene. CDR3 DNA sequence: TGTGCCAGCAGCTACGGACAGGGAAACACTGAAGCTTTCTTT. Translating gives CASSYGQGNTEAFF.

This chain uses TRBV6-5 with TRBJ1-5; D ambiguous. The CDR3 covers 12 residues. The germline V gene has CDR1 MNHEY and CDR2 SVGAGI. The V end was cut by 4 bases, the J end by 3 bases, with 4 bases between. The CDR3, as DNA: TGTGCCAGCAGTTCCGCCAATCAGCCCCAGCATTTT. Protein product: CASSSANQPQHF.

The chain employs TRBV4-2 and TRBJ2-5; 8 nucleotides line up with TRBD2. The V gene end was trimmed by 5 bases and the J gene end by 5 bases; junction bases not matched to a gene: 7. From germline, CDR1 is LGHNA and CDR2 YNFKEQ. The CDR3 sequence is 14 residues long. The CDR3 DNA reads TGTGCCAGCAGCGCAGCGGGAGACGCGGAGACCCAGTACTTC. This encodes CASSAAGDAETQYF.

This chain connects TRBV21-1 to TRBJ1-2. TRBV21-1 is labeled a pseudogene. The CDR3 covers 14 residues. In DNA form, the CDR3 reads TGTGCCAGCAGCAAAAGGGGTAGGAGGGATGGCTACACCTTC. Protein product: CASSKRGRRDGYTF.

This clone was seen just once. This chain links TRBV4-2 with TRBJ2-7; 9 bases align to TRBD2. V shed 0 bases, J shed 0 bases, and the junction held 0 bases outside the gene matches. There are 15 residues in the CDR3. Germline V gives CDR1 LGHNA, CDR2 YNFKEQ. The CDR3 here is CASSQDSGSSYEQYF. CDR3 in DNA: TGTGCCAGCAGCCAAGATAGCGGGAGCTCCTACGAGCAGTACTTC.

The chain has TRBV18 and TRBJ2-7; D remains ambiguous. CDR3 length: 12 amino acids. In germline, CDR1 is KGHSH, CDR2 LQKENI. The V gene lost 3 bases and the J gene lost 5 bases, with 8 bases spanning the gap. The CDR3 reads CASSPYRDEQYF. In DNA, the CDR3 is TGTGCCAGCTCACCCTATAGGGACGAGCAGTACTTC. Full variable domain (missing parts from reference TRBV18 and TRBJ2-7): NAGVMQNPRHLVRRRGQEARLRCSPMKGHSHVYWYRQLPEEGLKFMVYLQKENIIDESGMPKERFSAEFPKEGPSILRIQQVVRGDSAAYFCASSPYRDEQYFGPGTRLTVT.

This clone has only a few counts. The chain joins TRBV7-8 to TRBJ1-5; 7 bases are a match to TRBD1. The CDR3 extends over 16 amino acids. The J segment lost 3 bases and the V segment lost 5 bases, leaving 10 bases of the junction unmatched. Germline V gene data show CDR1 as SGHVS and CDR2 as FQNEAQ. The CDR3 nucleotides read TGTGCCAGCAGCCTTGACAGGGTCTCCCCCAATCAGCCCCAGCATTTT. Amino acid sequence: CASSLDRVSPNQPQHF.

This rearrangement joins TRBV6-5 to TRBJ1-5; 9 positions agree with TRBD1. Unmatched junction bases numbered 8, after V lost 6 bases and J lost 5 bases. The length of the CDR3 is 15 residues. The germline CDR1 and CDR2 sequences are MNHEY and SVGAGI. CDR3 DNA: TGTGCCAGCAGATCTGGGACAGGGAAGGATCAGCCCCAGCATTTT. This sequence encodes CASRSGTGKDQPQHF.

This chain links TRBV6-2 or TRBV6-3 with TRBJ2-1; 7 bases are shared with TRBD1. The junction had 5 bases not matched to a gene; V was cut back by 2 bases and J by 4 bases. The CDR3 contains 15 residues. Germline CDR1 reads MNHEY; CDR2 reads SVGEGT. Here the CDR3 DNA reads TGTGCCAGCAGTTACGGGGACAGCTCTTACAATGAGCAGTTCTTC. It is translated as CASSYGDSSYNEQFF.

The chain joins TRBV10-2 to TRBJ2-7; D gene ambiguous. Trimming removed 4 bases from V and 4 bases from J, with 20 bases in between. From germline, CDR1 is WSHSY and CDR2 SAAADI. The CDR3 totals 16 residues. The CDR3 reads CASSGKESFFPYEQYF. CDR3 DNA sequence: TGCGCCAGCAGTGGGAAGGAATCGTTTTTTCCTTACGAGCAGTACTTC.

The rearrangement links TRBV28 to TRBJ1-6; no firm D call. The CDR3 totals 17 residues. Germline assignment: CDR1 MDHEN and CDR2 SYDVKM. V lost 2 bases, J lost 0 bases, and 11 bases lay in between. As DNA, the CDR3 is TGTGCCAGCAGTTTACCTACTCTGAGCTCCTATAATTCACCCCTCCACTTT. Protein sequence: CASSLPTLSSYNSPLHF.

V and J are TRBV7-9 and TRBJ1-2, with TRBD1 identical over 8 bases. The CDR3 extends over 15 amino acids. V lost 3 bases, J lost 2 bases, and 5 bases stayed unmatched. In germline, CDR1 is SEHNR, CDR2 FQNEAQ (reference sequence). Here the CDR3 DNA reads TGTGCCAGCAGCTTGCAGGGGGCCGGGAACTATGGCTACACCTTC. This gives the protein CASSLQGAGNYGYTF.

V gene TRBV2 combines with J gene TRBJ1-1; 8 bases are shared with TRBD1. V lost 4 bases and J lost 4; bases outside the gene matches: 5. The CDR3 length is 14 residues. In germline, CDR1 is SNHLY, CDR2 FYNNEI. The CDR3 protein is CASSVATGVTEAFF. CDR3 nucleotide sequence: TGTGCCAGCAGTGTCGCGACAGGGGTCACTGAAGCTTTCTTT.

The genes are TRBV5-1 and TRBJ1-1; D is unclear. This CDR3 contains 17 residues. With 3 bases removed from V and 0 bases from J, the gap between germline ends came to 18 bases. Looked up from germline, CDR1 is SGHRS and CDR2 is YFSETQ. CDR3: CASSYSRTAVMNTEAFF. CDR3 in DNA: TGCGCCAGCAGCTATAGCCGGACGGCCGTGATGAACACTGAAGCTTTCTTT.